One T cell receptor (beta chain) is described in this entry. The antigen it recognizes is unknown. Per-base quality was not reported, and no clone a single base away is much larger than it. This specimen belongs to a study of T cell responses to AZD1222 COVID-19 vaccine (dated by TCRdb to the early 2020s). In the study overall: AZD1222 recipients whose second dose came at about 4 weeks and those whose second dose came at about 12 weeks were combined into one group, since spike-specific TCR depth and breadth did not differ between the two schedules. TCR sequencing was performed for 230 to 250 trial participants, of whom around 200 were given two doses of AZD1222 and about 25 were given two doses of MenACWY control vaccine. Trial participants were enrolled by age into subgroups of 18-55, 56-69 and 70-plus years, and around 140, 26 and 57 TCR-sequenced participants, respectively, were included in these subgroups.

The CDR3 regions of human TCRbeta chains were analyzed by immunosequencing. The paper's processing steps were these. Repertoire TCRs were matched against a reference library of SARS-CoV-2-specific TCRs generated with the MIRA antigen-specificity platform. Breadth was defined as the fraction of unique TCRs that were SARS-CoV-2-associated. Depth was defined as the fraction of total T cells that were SARS-CoV-2-associated. Using the MIRA data, every spike-specific TCR was mapped to the spike region that the TCR reacted to and assigned to either a CD4 or a CD8 class. Log10-transformed breadth and depth values were compared by one-way ANOVA with Sidak's multiple comparisons tests. TCRdb mirrors the immuneACCESS table, restricted to in-frame sequences. Some clones are absent from its copies; in checked studies, under half trace to an unresolved V gene, and the reason for the others is unknown. V, J and clone size are taken as reported in that table, and D and trimming were inferred from the DNA itself. This sample has nearly 110,000 clones in its table, and roughly 90% of those were observed once. Roughly 4.3% of the sample is in the top ten clones.

The sample's time point label, decoded: baseline before first vaccination. Vaccinee samples were obtained from the UK trials COV001 and COV002, which included a single-blind randomized controlled phase 2/3 trial of AZD1222 (ChAdOx1 nCoV-19) in healthy adults. For TCRbeta chain sequencing, PBMC samples from trial participants were taken at day 0 and at day 28 after the second dose. Here is what the overall study found, with its caveats: Conclusions about previously exposed vaccinees are limited, since just six or seven AZD1222 recipients were seropositive for SARS-CoV-2 at baseline. Participants were mostly white British, with more females than males. The authors suggested clonal diversity may have been underestimated. Reportedly, close to half of the unique spike-specific TCRs recognized epitopes lying outside the regions that are mutated in the B.1.351 and B.1.1.7 variants. Because no day 14 peak-response samples were available, the repertoires could be characterized only after the peak T cell response. The 56-69-year group was small, and its depth increase did not reach significance, likely because of low power. The whole spike protein was spanned by vaccine-associated CD4 TCRs, and dominant responses were seen in regions 160-218 and 743-854. Spike-specific TCR breadth and depth rose significantly after two AZD1222 doses compared with day 0 and with MenACWY recipients.

The specimen was peripheral blood, collected on day 0 of AZD1222 vaccination. This TCR was sampled from an adult in good health.

The CDR3 reads as follows: CASSIDPSGNEQFF. The nucleotides are TGTGCCAGTAGTATAGATCCTAGCGGGAATGAGCAGTTCTTC. Rearrangement joined TRBV19 to TRBJ2-1, with TRBD2 identical over 8 junction bases. V loses 0 bases at its end and J loses 7 bases; junction bases beyond the gene matches: 2. Based on the germline V gene (reference sequence), the CDR1 and CDR2 sequences are LNHDA and SQIVND. Reading from cysteine to phenylalanine, the CDR3 counts 14 amino acids. Of all the DNA, just the CDR3 is kept, 42 bases in frame from base 1.